The T cell receptor beta chain described here comes from a study of patients and donors after allogeneic stem cell transplantation (dated by TCRdb to about 2020). This clonotype occurred many times. It has no known antigen specificity. Per-nucleotide qualities are absent, and no much larger clonotype sits a single base away. Libraries were made using RT-PCR. This sample was sequenced with a NextSeq 550. TCRdb trimmed public reads at Q25 via fastp, called clones via MiXCR and kept in-frame beta chains. For every CDR3 protein sequence, its rows merge into one entry that carries the most common genes and DNA. In all, the sample holds over 350,000 distinct CDR3 sequences, and 15% to 20% of those were seen once. The ten largest clones add up to 7.2% of the sample. CDR1 MNHEY and CDR2 SMNVEV were looked up in the germline V gene (reference sequence). There are 17 amino acids in the CDR3, from cysteine to phenylalanine inclusive. Only the CDR3 portion is preserved as DNA: 51 bases, with reading frame beginning at the first base. The trim is 1 base for V and 7 bases for J, with a gap of 22 bases between the germline ends.

The chain employs TRBV27 and TRBJ1-1; no D gene is confidently identified. Sequenced input: blood, either unsorted or a sorted T cell fraction (not recorded which). The sequence was collected from a human donor who was either an allogeneic HSCT recipient or a stem cell or donor lymphocyte infusion donor (not recorded which). It is not recorded whose cells these are; they may come from a transplant donor. DNA sequence: TGTGCCAGCAGTTTATTCGGCATGGGTCTGGCAGGCGGTGAAGCTTTCTTT. Protein translation: CASSLFGMGLAGGEAFF.